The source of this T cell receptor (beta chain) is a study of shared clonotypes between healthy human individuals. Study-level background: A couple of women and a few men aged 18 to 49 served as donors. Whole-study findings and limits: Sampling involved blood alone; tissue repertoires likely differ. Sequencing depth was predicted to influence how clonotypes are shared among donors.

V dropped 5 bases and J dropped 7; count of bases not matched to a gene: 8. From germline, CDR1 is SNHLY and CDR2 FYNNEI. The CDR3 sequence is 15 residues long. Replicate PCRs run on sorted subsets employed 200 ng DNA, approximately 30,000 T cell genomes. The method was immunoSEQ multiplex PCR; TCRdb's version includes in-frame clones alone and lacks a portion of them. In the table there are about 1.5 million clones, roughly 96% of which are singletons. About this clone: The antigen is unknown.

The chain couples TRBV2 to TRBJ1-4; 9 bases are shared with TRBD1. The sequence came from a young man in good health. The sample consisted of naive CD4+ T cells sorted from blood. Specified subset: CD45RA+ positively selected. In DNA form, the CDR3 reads TGTGCCAGCAGTTTGGGACAGGGATTGAGTGAAAAACTGTTTTTT. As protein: CASSLGQGLSEKLFF.